What follows are 32 T cell receptor beta chains derived from one specimen sequenced in a study of cytomegalovirus exposure and HLA in healthy donors. Use of 60 Vbeta and 13 Jbeta primers characterized the PCR. The data were produced by immunoSEQ multiplex PCR, yet TCRdb's version contains in-frame clones alone and is incomplete. The sample includes about 130,000 clones, 80% seen only once; the top ten take around 5%. Sample: PBMCs. The receptors derive from a man younger than 40 in good health.

The V call is TRBV27, the J call TRBJ2-7, with 11 bases aligning to TRBD2. The V segment lost 5 bases and the J segment 6 bases; nucleotides outside the gene matches: 6. The CDR3 loop spans 14 amino acids. Germline assignment: CDR1 MNHEY and CDR2 SMNVEV (reference sequence). The CDR3 DNA sequence: TGTGCCAGCAGTCCCGCGACTAGCGGGACCGAGCAGTACTTC. Protein: CASSPATSGTEQYF.

The chain uses TRBV25-1 and TRBJ2-1; 7 nucleotides align to TRBD2. The CDR3 has 14 residues. Germline V CDR1 and CDR2: MGHDK, SYGVNS. The V segment lost 7 bases and the J segment 2 bases; nucleotides outside the gene matches: 5. This CDR3 reads CASTRTSAYNEQFF. The CDR3 nucleotides read TGTGCCAGCACCCGAACTAGCGCCTACAATGAGCAGTTCTTC.

The chain combines TRBV4-1 with TRBJ2-3; no firm D call. Trimming left V 1 base short and J 6 bases short, with 5 bases between. The germline V gene has CDR1 MGHRA and CDR2 YSYEKL. The CDR3 length is 12 residues. The CDR3 reads CASSQARDTQYF. The CDR3 DNA reads TGCGCCAGCAGCCAAGCTAGGGATACGCAGTATTTT.

The CDR3 loop is CASSPGTGDSGNTIYF. The CDR3 DNA follows: TGCGCCAGCAGTCCCGGGACAGGGGACTCTGGAAACACCATATATTTT. This chain uses TRBV5-1 with TRBJ1-3; 10 bases are shared with TRBD1. CDR1 is SGHRS and CDR2 is YFSETQ in the germline V gene. The CDR3 sequence is 16 residues long. V gave up 5 bases and J gave up 0 bases; unmatched junction bases: 5.

This clone was counted between two and nine times. The chain recombines TRBV6-6 with TRBJ1-1; no reliable D call. The V end lost 0 bases, the J end lost 8 bases, and 13 bases lay between the germline ends. Germline CDR1 is MNHNY and CDR2 is SVGAGI (reference sequence). The CDR3 sequence is 14 residues long. CDR3 loop: CASSYSRGASEAFF. The DNA for the CDR3 is TGTGCCAGCAGTTACTCCCGAGGAGCATCGGAAGCTTTCTTT.

Of note for this clone: At one end, the junction sequence differs from germline, possibly due to a read error. CDR3 amino acids: CSSSSGTGGLLVEQYF. CDR3 nucleotides: TGTTCCAGCAGCTCAGGGACAGGGGGTTTGCTGGTCGAGCAGTACTTC. The chain uses TRBV7-9 and TRBJ2-7, with 11 bases aligning to TRBD1. CDR3 length: 16 amino acids. The germline V gene has CDR1 SEHNR and CDR2 FQNEAQ (reference sequence).

This clone was recorded only once. The chain carries TRBV27 and TRBJ2-7; 13 nucleotides match TRBD2. There are 14 residues in the CDR3. V was clipped by 5 bases and J by 6 bases; unmatched bases: 4. Germline V gene lookup returns CDR1 MNHEY and CDR2 SMNVEV (reference sequence). The CDR3 region is CASSPGLAGSEQYF. For the CDR3, the DNA is TGTGCCAGCAGTCCGGGACTAGCGGGAAGCGAGCAGTACTTC.

This chain uses TRBV6-1 with TRBJ2-7; TRBD2 is a possible D gene (6 bases). V lost 7 bases to trimming and J lost 5 bases, with 18 bases between them. The CDR3 contains 14 residues. Germline V gives CDR1 MNHNS, CDR2 SASEGT. The CDR3 region has the DNA TGTGCCAGCAATCTCGGGGGACCCACTGACGAGCAGTACTTC. Its translation: CASNLGGPTDEQYF.

The J gene is TRBJ2-7, the V gene TRBV6-6, with 10 bases matching TRBD1. The CDR3 runs to 15 residues. CDR1 is MNHNY and CDR2 is SVGAGI in the germline V gene (reference sequence). Losses at the gene ends were 2 bases for V and 2 bases for J; bases not matched to a gene: 3. CDR3 loop: CASSYIGTGAYEQYF. DNA for the CDR3: TGTGCCAGCAGTTACATCGGGACAGGGGCCTACGAGCAGTACTTC.

This clone appeared a few times. The V call is TRBV10-3, the J call TRBJ2-7; 7 bases fit TRBD2. Germline V gives CDR1 ENHRY, CDR2 SYGVKD. This CDR3 region has 11 residues. The J segment lost 3 bases and the V segment lost 9 bases, leaving 2 bases of the junction unmatched. Here the CDR3 DNA reads TGTGCCATGGGAGGGAACTACGAGCAGTACTTC. This codes for CAMGGNYEQYF.

This clone was seen only a few times. This sequence joins TRBV6-1 and TRBJ1-2; the D gene is possibly TRBD1 (6 bases). The V gene lost 6 bases and the J gene lost 5 bases, with 13 bases spanning the gap. CDR1 and CDR2 from the germline V gene are MNHNS and SASEGT. The CDR3 sequence is 13 residues long. CDR3 loop: CASSPQGRYGYTF. In nucleotides, the CDR3 is TGTGCCAGCAGCCCCCAGGGGCGGTATGGCTACACCTTC.

The rearrangement uses TRBV11-2 and TRBJ2-1; no clear D gene. Trimming removed 1 base at V and 6 bases at J, with 4 bases between. Germline lookup yields CDR1 SGHAT and CDR2 FQNNGV. The CDR3 covers 12 residues. The CDR3 nucleotides read TGTGCCAGCAGCTTAGTCAGCAATGAGCAGTTCTTC. Translated, it gives CASSLVSNEQFF.

This sequence joins TRBV19 and TRBJ2-1; D is possibly TRBD2 (5 bases). CDR3 length equals 14 residues. V was pared by 4 bases and J by 0 bases, with 7 bases between. Germline CDR1 is LNHDA and CDR2 is SQIVND (reference sequence). This chain's CDR3 is CASSSRGSYNEQFF. The CDR3 nucleotides read TGTGCCAGTAGTAGCCGGGGCTCCTACAATGAGCAGTTCTTC.

This sequence joins TRBV5-1 and TRBJ2-1; 7 nucleotides align to TRBD2. This CDR3 has 15 residues. Trimming at V came to 4 bases and at J to 1 base, leaving 5 bases not matched to a gene. Germline-derived CDR1 and CDR2 are SGHRS and YFSETQ. CDR3 amino acids: CASSLGLKSYNEQFF. The CDR3 nucleotides are TGCGCCAGCAGCCTGGGACTAAAGTCCTACAATGAGCAGTTCTTC.

The chain has TRBV7-2 and TRBJ2-7; 9 bases are a match to TRBD2. With 6 bases clipped from V and 0 bases from J, the junction kept 6 bases outside the gene matches. The length of the CDR3 is 15 residues. Germline values: CDR1 SGHTA, CDR2 FQGNSA. CDR3 bases: TGTGCCAGCAGACCCGGGACTAGCAACTCCTACGAGCAGTACTTC. Protein: CASRPGTSNSYEQYF. The full variable domain, rest sourced from reference TRBV7-2 and TRBJ2-7, is GAGVSQSPSNKVTEKGKDVELRCDPISGHTALYWYRQSLGQGLEFLIYFQGNSAPDKSGLPSDRFSAERTGGSVSTLTIQRTQQEDSAVYLCASRPGTSNSYEQYFGPGTRLTVT.

CDR3 DNA sequence: TGTGCCAGCAGTTATACTCGACAGGGAGAAGCTTTCTTT. Residues: CASSYTRQGEAFF. The chain joins TRBV7-9 to TRBJ1-1; 7 bases are shared with TRBD1. There are 13 residues in the CDR3. Germline CDR1 SEHNR, CDR2 FQNEAQ (reference sequence). V shed 6 bases, J shed 8 bases, and the junction held 9 bases outside the gene matches.

The CDR3 protein is CASSLGGQGNQPQHF. The CDR3 DNA is TGTGCCAGCAGCTTGGGTGGACAGGGTAATCAGCCCCAGCATTTT. V gene TRBV5-4 combines with J gene TRBJ1-5, with 8 bases fitting TRBD1. V gave up 0 bases and J gave up 4 bases; unmatched junction bases: 3. The V gene's germline CDR1 is SGHNT and CDR2 YYREEE (reference sequence). The CDR3 has 15 residues. The variable domain in full, completed from reference TRBV5-4 and TRBJ1-5, reads ETGVTQSPTHLIKTRGQQVTLRCSSQSGHNTVSWYQQALGQGPQFIFQYYREEENGRGNFPPRFSGLQFPNYSSELNVNALELDDSALYLCASSLGGQGNQPQHFGDGTRLSIL.

The chain recombines TRBV6-1 with TRBJ2-7, with D possibly matching TRBD2 (6 bases). The CDR3 extends over 15 amino acids. Germline V gene data show CDR1 as MNHNS and CDR2 as SASEGT. V was cut by 8 bases and J by 0 bases, with 17 bases left in between. The CDR3 coding sequence is TGTGCCAGCCGGCGGGATGACGGAATCTCCTACGAGCAGTACTTC. The encoded protein is CASRRDDGISYEQYF.

The chain is built from TRBV19 and TRBJ2-3; a weak D match, TRBD1 (5 bases). V was shortened by 3 bases and J by 5 bases, with 15 bases between the two germline ends. Germline V CDR1 and CDR2: LNHDA, SQIVND (reference sequence). This CDR3 contains 15 residues. DNA of the CDR3: TGTGCCAGTAGTATGGACACCGTTACACAAGATACGCAGTATTTT. Amino acids: CASSMDTVTQDTQYF.

This rearrangement joins TRBV6-5 to TRBJ2-6, with 9 bases fitting TRBD1. Unmatched junction bases numbered 4, after V lost 8 bases and J lost 2 bases. Germline CDR1 and CDR2: MNHEY and SVGAGI. CDR3 size: 15 residues. The CDR3 reads CASQQGAAGANVLTF. The CDR3 DNA follows: TGTGCCAGCCAACAGGGGGCGGCTGGGGCCAACGTCCTGACTTTC.

J is TRBJ2-7 and V is TRBV27, with TRBD1 matching 10 bases. The germline CDR1 and CDR2 sequences are MNHEY and SMNVEV (reference sequence). The J segment lost 3 bases and the V segment lost 3 bases, leaving 5 bases of the junction unmatched. There are 15 residues in the CDR3. DNA for the CDR3: TGTGCCAGCAGTTTCGGGACAGGGGATTACTACGAGCAGTACTTC. Protein: CASSFGTGDYYEQYF.

This clone has more than one count but fewer than ten. The chain is built from TRBV19 and TRBJ2-7; 11 bases align to TRBD2. Unmatched junction bases numbered 2, after V lost 5 bases and J lost 2 bases. CDR1 LNHDA and CDR2 SQIVND come from the germline V gene (reference sequence). The CDR3 sequence is 14 residues long. CDR3 sequence reads: CASSPSGRTYEQYF. The CDR3 coding sequence is TGTGCCAGTAGTCCTAGCGGGAGGACCTACGAGCAGTACTTC.

This chain joins TRBV2 and TRBJ1-2, with D tentatively TRBD1 (6 bases). The V and J ends lost 2 bases and 8 bases respectively, with 12 bases between them. This CDR3 contains 13 residues. From germline, CDR1 is SNHLY and CDR2 FYNNEI. CDR3 coding DNA: TGTGCCAGCAGTGAATCAGGGGTATGGGGCTACACCTTC. As protein: CASSESGVWGYTF.

The chain carries TRBV5-1 and TRBJ1-4, with a possible D match to TRBD1 (5 bases). Germline CDR1 SGHRS, CDR2 YFSETQ. The CDR3 sequence is 15 residues long. Deletions cut 4 bases from V and 5 bases from J, with 15 bases between. The chain's CDR3 is CASSPDIGGNEKLFF. The DNA for the CDR3 is TGCGCCAGCAGCCCCGACATTGGGGGGAATGAAAAACTGTTTTTT.

This sequence joins TRBV6-1 and TRBJ1-5; D gene uncertain. CDR1 and CDR2 (germline): MNHNS, SASEGT. The V end was cut by 6 bases, the J end by 7 bases, with 7 bases between. CDR3 size: 11 residues. The DNA of the CDR3 is TGTGCCAGCAGACCCCGGCAGCCCCAGCATTTT. Encoded protein: CASRPRQPQHF.

The gene calls are TRBV7-3 and TRBJ2-1; 16 positions match TRBD2. CDR1 and CDR2 (germline): SGHTA, FQGTGA. The CDR3 spans 17 residues. The V gene end was trimmed by 2 bases and the J gene end by 7 bases; junction bases not matched to a gene: 5. The CDR3 DNA reads TGTGCCAGCAGCTTATGGGGACTAGCGGGAGGGAAGAATGAGCAGTTCTTC. Amino acid sequence: CASSLWGLAGGKNEQFF.

This chain links TRBV19 with TRBJ2-3; D is undetermined. Germline CDR1 reads LNHDA; CDR2 reads SQIVND (reference sequence). Trimming removed 5 bases from V and 1 base from J, with 13 bases in between. This CDR3 is 15 amino acids long. CDR3 amino acids: CASSVSSRGTDTQYF. CDR3 sequence (DNA): TGTGCCAGTAGTGTTTCTAGTCGGGGCACAGATACGCAGTATTTT.

This clone appeared once. The J gene is TRBJ2-7, the V gene TRBV2, with 7 bases aligning to TRBD2. Losses at the gene ends were 7 bases for V and 1 base for J; bases not matched to a gene: 10. The CDR3 covers 15 residues. The germline gives CDR1 SNHLY, CDR2 FYNNEI. This CDR3 reads CASKEGLAESYEQYF. DNA of the CDR3: TGTGCCAGCAAGGAGGGGCTAGCGGAATCCTACGAGCAGTACTTC.

This chain joins TRBV11-3 and TRBJ2-1; tentatively, D is TRBD2 (6 bases). The CDR3 runs to 14 residues. Germline-derived CDR1 and CDR2 are SGHNT and YENEEA. V shed 5 bases and J shed 4 bases, with 12 bases lying between them. The CDR3 DNA reads as TGTGCCAGCAGCCGCGATGGGACTTACAATGAGCAGTTCTTC. This gives the protein CASSRDGTYNEQFF.

The chain joins TRBV7-2 to TRBJ2-1; 10 bases match TRBD2. Germline CDR1 reads SGHTA; CDR2 reads FQGNSA. The length of the CDR3 is 15 residues. The V and J ends lost 2 bases and 7 bases, in that order; junction bases with no gene match: 5. In nucleotides, the CDR3 is TGTGCCAGCAGCTTAATAATTAGCGGGAGGAATGAGCAGTTCTTC. Amino acid sequence: CASSLIISGRNEQFF.

The gene calls are TRBV10-1 and TRBJ2-5; 8 nucleotides agree with TRBD1. The germline V gene encodes CDR1 WNHNN and CDR2 SYGVQD (reference sequence). The V and J ends lost 0 bases and 9 bases, in that order; junction bases with no gene match: 6. This CDR3 has 14 residues. CDR3 bases: TGCGCCAGCAGTGAGTCGATGACAGGGGCGTCCCAGTACTTC. Its protein is CASSESMTGASQYF.

The chain combines TRBV25-1 with TRBJ2-3; D ambiguous. The CDR3 spans 15 residues. V gave up 4 bases and J gave up 0 bases, with 11 bases separating them. In germline, CDR1 is MGHDK, CDR2 SYGVNS. CDR3 protein: CASSVDLPSTDTQYF. The CDR3 DNA reads as TGTGCCAGCAGTGTTGACTTACCTAGCACAGATACGCAGTATTTT.